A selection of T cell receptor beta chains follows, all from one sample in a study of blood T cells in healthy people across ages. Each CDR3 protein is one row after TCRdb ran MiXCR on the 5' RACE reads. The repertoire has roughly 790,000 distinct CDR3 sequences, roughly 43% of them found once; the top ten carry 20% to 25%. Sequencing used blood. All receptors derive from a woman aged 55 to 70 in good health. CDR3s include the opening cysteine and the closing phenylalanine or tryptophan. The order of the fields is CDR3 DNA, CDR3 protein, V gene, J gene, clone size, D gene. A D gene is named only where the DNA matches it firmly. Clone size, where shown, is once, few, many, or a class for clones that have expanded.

cdr3_nt: TGTGCCAGCAGCGTGGAGCCGGGGACTGAAGCTTTCTTT; cdr3_aa: CASSVEPGTEAFF; v_call: TRBV7-6; j_call: TRBJ1-1; clone_size: NA; d_call: NA
cdr3_nt: TGTGCCAGCAGAAGAGCGGGGGGCAACACAGATACGCAGTATTTT; cdr3_aa: CASRRAGGNTDTQYF; v_call: TRBV6-1; j_call: TRBJ2-3; clone_size: NA; d_call: TRBD2
cdr3_nt: TGCAGCACTCCCCGAGGGGGAGGGGAGCAGTTCTTC; cdr3_aa: CSTPRGGGEQFF; v_call: TRBV29-1; j_call: TRBJ2-1; clone_size: once; d_call: NA
cdr3_nt: TGCAGTGTATCTATGGGACTAACTGAAGCTTTCTTT; cdr3_aa: CSVSMGLTEAFF; v_call: TRBV20-1; j_call: TRBJ1-1; clone_size: few; d_call: NA
cdr3_nt: TGTGCCAGCAGCATCCGAGCCGGGACAAGTTCCTACGAGCAGTACTTC; cdr3_aa: CASSIRAGTSSYEQYF; v_call: TRBV7-9; j_call: TRBJ2-7; clone_size: many; d_call: NA
cdr3_nt: TGTGCCAGCAGCCTTACAGGGTCCCCCTCCTACGAGCAGTACTTC; cdr3_aa: CASSLTGSPSYEQYF; v_call: TRBV5-6; j_call: TRBJ2-7; clone_size: few; d_call: NA
cdr3_nt: TGTGCCACCAGTGTGGGGGGCACAGATACGCAGTATTTT; cdr3_aa: CATSVGGTDTQYF; v_call: TRBV24-1; j_call: TRBJ2-3; clone_size: NA; d_call: NA
cdr3_nt: TGCGCCAGCAGCTCGATCGGACCAGGTGGGGAGCAGTACTTC; cdr3_aa: CASSSIGPGGEQYF; v_call: TRBV5-1; j_call: TRBJ2-7; clone_size: many; d_call: NA
cdr3_nt: TGCGCCAGTAGGCCGGACACCGGGGAGCTGTTTTTT; cdr3_aa: CASRPDTGELFF; v_call: TRBV4-3; j_call: TRBJ2-2; clone_size: NA; d_call: NA
cdr3_nt: TGTGCCAGCAGTTTAGGGGAGCAAGAGGGGGATACGCAGTATTTT; cdr3_aa: CASSLGEQEGDTQYF; v_call: TRBV12-3/TRBV12-4; j_call: TRBJ2-3; clone_size: NA; d_call: NA
cdr3_nt: TGTGCCAGCAATGGTGTTGGAGGGAACACTGAAGCTTTCTTT; cdr3_aa: CASNGVGGNTEAFF; v_call: TRBV6-5; j_call: TRBJ1-1; clone_size: NA; d_call: NA
cdr3_nt: TGCAGCGTTGACGCCGGATACTCGGCTGATGGAATTAACTATGGCTACACTTTC; cdr3_aa: CSVDAGYSADGINYGYTF; v_call: TRBV29-1; j_call: TRBJ1-2; clone_size: NA; d_call: NA
cdr3_nt: TGTGCCAGCAGTTCCGGGAGGGGGGAGCAGTTCTTC; cdr3_aa: CASSSGRGEQFF; v_call: TRBV6-2/TRBV6-3; j_call: TRBJ2-1; clone_size: NA; d_call: TRBD2
cdr3_nt: TGTGCCAGCAGCCAGGGGTTGGCAGGGAGGCTGCAGTTTTCACCCCTCCACTTT; cdr3_aa: CASSQGLAGRLQFSPLHF; v_call: TRBV14; j_call: TRBJ1-6; clone_size: few; d_call: NA
cdr3_nt: TGTGCCAGCAGTAAGATTGGGACTGGCGCAGATACGGAGTATTTT; cdr3_aa: CASSKIGTGADTEYF; v_call: TRBV12-3/TRBV12-4; j_call: TRBJ2-3; clone_size: once; d_call: NA
cdr3_nt: TGTGCCAGCAGCTCACCCAACCGGGCTAGCGGGGAACGGCCCCCGCAGTATTTT; cdr3_aa: CASSSPNRASGERPPQYF; v_call: TRBV7-9; j_call: TRBJ2-3; clone_size: few; d_call: TRBD2
cdr3_nt: TGTGCCAGCAGCGTAGCTGCCCGAGCCTACGAGCAGTACTTC; cdr3_aa: CASSVAARAYEQYF; v_call: TRBV7-2; j_call: TRBJ2-7; clone_size: once; d_call: NA
cdr3_nt: TGTGCCACACCACTAGCGTCCCATGAGCAGTTCTTC; cdr3_aa: CATPLASHEQFF; v_call: TRBV12-3/TRBV12-4; j_call: TRBJ2-1; clone_size: NA; d_call: TRBD2
cdr3_nt: TGTGCCATCAGTGAGTCGCAGGGGCCAGATACGCAGTATTTT; cdr3_aa: CAISESQGPDTQYF; v_call: TRBV10-3; j_call: TRBJ2-3; clone_size: many; d_call: NA
cdr3_nt: TGTGCCAGCAGCTTAATGGGGGGAGGTGAGCGGTTCTTC; cdr3_aa: CASSLMGGGERFF; v_call: TRBV7-3; j_call: TRBJ2-1; clone_size: NA; d_call: NA
cdr3_nt: TGTGCCAGCAGTTACTCGCTCTACCAACGCACAGATACGCAGTATTTT; cdr3_aa: CASSYSLYQRTDTQYF; v_call: TRBV6-5; j_call: TRBJ2-3; clone_size: NA; d_call: NA
cdr3_nt: TGTGCCAGCAGTTACGAAGTGAACACTGAAGCTTTCTTT; cdr3_aa: CASSYEVNTEAFF; v_call: TRBV6-5; j_call: TRBJ1-1; clone_size: NA; d_call: NA
cdr3_nt: TGTGCCAGCAGCTGGAATAGCGGGGGTTCCTACAATGAGCAGTTCTTC; cdr3_aa: CASSWNSGGSYNEQFF; v_call: TRBV7-6; j_call: TRBJ2-1; clone_size: few; d_call: TRBD2
cdr3_nt: TGTGCCAGCAGGAAGGGGGGAGAGACCCAGTACTTC; cdr3_aa: CASRKGGETQYF; v_call: TRBV3-1; j_call: TRBJ2-5; clone_size: NA; d_call: NA